This is a list of T cell receptor beta chains from one sample in a study of vaccination and CD4 T cells after COVID-19. The antigens for these receptors are not known. TCRdb reprocessed the PCR reads via MiXCR and lists one record per CDR3 protein. The sample holds 9,000 to 10,000 distinct CDR3 sequences, around 30% seen once. Source material: CD4+ T cells from blood, cultured in vitro. These receptors all come from a human donor in good health. Each CDR3 is given with its conserved first and last residue. The order of the fields is V gene, J gene, clone size, D gene, CDR3 DNA, CDR3 protein. D genes are given only for firm matches. The size field is filled for only some rows; it gives once, few, many or a size class.

>TRBV6-2/TRBV6-3|TRBJ2-2|few|-
TGTGCCAGCAGTTACACCCCCGGCGGGGAGCTGTTTTTT
CASSYTPGGELFF
>TRBV15|TRBJ2-2|medium-sized|-
TGTGCCACCAGCAGAGATCGAGGGAACTATGACACCGGGGAGCTGTTTTTT
CATSRDRGNYDTGELFF
>TRBV28|TRBJ1-5|-|-
TGTGCCAGCAGTCCCCCCGGGCAGAACAATCAGCCCCAGCATTTT
CASSPPGQNNQPQHF
>TRBV20-1|TRBJ2-5|few|TRBD2
TGCAGTTCTAAGCGGGAGGGCCGGGAGACCCAGTACTTC
CSSKREGRETQYF
>TRBV7-2|TRBJ1-6|-|-
TGTGCCAGCAGCTTAGGAGCTGGGGGGAAGCGTCCCCTCCACTTT
CASSLGAGGKRPLHF
>TRBV5-4|TRBJ2-7|-|-
TGTGCCAGCAGCGAGACAGGCATCTACGAGCAGTACTTC
CASSETGIYEQYF
>TRBV11-3|TRBJ1-1|-|-
TGTGCCAGCAGCTTAGGGGACACTGAAGCTTTCTTT
CASSLGDTEAFF
>TRBV20-1|TRBJ1-4|-|TRBD1
TGCAGTGCCTGGACAGGGGGCAGTGAAAAACTGTTTTTT
CSAWTGGSEKLFF
>TRBV5-8|TRBJ1-1|few|-
TGTGCCAGCAGCTTAAGAGGATTCCCCACTGAAGCTTTCTTT
CASSLRGFPTEAFF
>TRBV24-1|TRBJ1-5|-|-
TGTGCCACCAGCGCCCCTGGCAATCAGCCCCAGCATTTT
CATSAPGNQPQHF
>TRBV15|TRBJ1-5|medium-sized|-
TGTGCCACCAGAGAATACGGGGGCAATCAGCCCCAGCATTTT
CATREYGGNQPQHF
>TRBV5-4|TRBJ1-2|-|-
TGTGCCAGCAGCTTCCGGGACGGGAACTATGGCTACACCTTC
CASSFRDGNYGYTF
>TRBV5-1|TRBJ1-1|few|-
TGCGCCAGCAGCGATCGGGTCGGGACTGAAGCTTTCTTT
CASSDRVGTEAFF
>TRBV20-1|TRBJ2-4|few|TRBD2
TGCAGTGCTGGGACTAGCGGGAGGGGGGACATTCAGTACTTC
CSAGTSGRGDIQYF
>TRBV7-2|TRBJ2-2|-|-
TGTGCCAGCAGCTTAGGGCGGCCCACCGGGGAGCTGTTTTTT
CASSLGRPTGELFF
>TRBV19|TRBJ2-7|few|TRBD2
TGTGCCAGTAGTTCAAGACTAGCGGGAGGGTTCTACGAGCAGTACTTC
CASSSRLAGGFYEQYF
>TRBV28|TRBJ2-5|-|-
TGTGCCAGCTCCACGGAAGAGACCCAGTACTTC
CASSTEETQYF
>TRBV28|TRBJ1-6|few|TRBD1
TGTGCCAGCAGAGATACGACAGGGATTAATTCACCCCTCCACTTT
CASRDTTGINSPLHF
>TRBV19|TRBJ1-5|few|-
TGTGCCAGTAGTATACTTCCCCCGGGGCAGCCCCAGCATTTT
CASSILPPGQPQHF
>TRBV6-1|TRBJ2-6|few|TRBD1
TGTGCCAGCAGTAGAGAGACAGGGGGGGCTGGGGCCAACGTCCTGACTTTC
CASSRETGGAGANVLTF
>TRBV28|TRBJ1-2|-|-
TGTGCCAGCAGCCTGCTGACCCCAAAATCTGGCTACACCTTC
CASSLLTPKSGYTF
>TRBV7-2|TRBJ2-3|few|-
TGTGCCAGCAGCTTGGCCTTGGGTGGAGGAGCGCAGCGGAGGACAGATACGCAGTATTTT
CASSLALGGGAQRRTDTQYF
>TRBV28|TRBJ1-6|few|-
TGTGCCAGCAGTAATTCCTATAATTCACCCCTCCACTTT
CASSNSYNSPLHF
>TRBV2|TRBJ2-2|medium-sized|TRBD1
TGTGCCAGCAGCGCCCAACAGGGGGCGGGCGGGGAGCTGTTTTTT
CASSAQQGAGGELFF
>TRBV19|TRBJ1-2|few|-
TGTGCCAGTAGTACCGACGGGAACTATGGCTACACCTTC
CASSTDGNYGYTF
>TRBV19|TRBJ2-2|few|-
TGTGCCAGTAGATACGCGGGACGCCCCGGGGAGCTGTTTTTT
CASRYAGRPGELFF
>TRBV18|TRBJ1-3|-|-
TGTGCCAGCTCACCCCCGAGTCAAAGCACCATATATTTT
CASSPPSQSTIYF
>TRBV6-2/TRBV6-3|TRBJ2-5|-|-
TGTGCCAGCAGTTACTCGGCAGGTGTGGAGACCCAGTACTTC
CASSYSAGVETQYF
>TRBV6-5|TRBJ2-3|-|TRBD2
TGTGCCAGCAGTTTTAGCGGGAGTGGTACAGATACGCAGTATTTT
CASSFSGSGTDTQYF
>TRBV7-9|TRBJ2-3|-|TRBD2
TGTGCCAAGGCGGCTAGCGGGACCCGCACAGATACGCAGTATTTT
CAKAASGTRTDTQYF
>TRBV6-2/TRBV6-3|TRBJ2-7|-|TRBD2
TGTGCCATCAAGCCTGGGACTAGCGGGATCGTTTCGGGTGTAACCTACGAGCAGTACTTC
CAIKPGTSGIVSGVTYEQYF
>TRBV11-2|TRBJ2-3|-|TRBD1
TGTGCCAGCAGCCCCCGGGACAGGATCACAGATACGCAGTATTTT
CASSPRDRITDTQYF
>TRBV20-1|TRBJ1-1|-|-
TGCAGTGCTAGAGAGCGACCGGGAACAGTGAACACTGAAGCTTTCTTT
CSARERPGTVNTEAFF
>TRBV6-1|TRBJ2-1|-|TRBD2
TGTGCCAACAGTCACGGACTGGCGGGAGGCAATGAGCAGTTCTTC
CANSHGLAGGNEQFF
>TRBV27|TRBJ2-7|-|TRBD1
TGTGCCAGCAGTAACCAACAGGGGGGCGAGCAGTACTTC
CASSNQQGGEQYF
>TRBV7-2|TRBJ1-5|medium-sized|-
TGTGCCAGCAGCCAGACCGGAAGACGTCAGCCCCAGCATTTT
CASSQTGRRQPQHF
>TRBV20-1|TRBJ2-3|few|-
TGCAGTGCTACTCGACCGGATTCTGGCACAGATACGCAGTATTTT
CSATRPDSGTDTQYF
>TRBV7-2|TRBJ2-2|-|TRBD2
TGTGCCAGCAGCTTAGGGACTAGCGGGACACTTACCGGGGAGCTGTTTTTT
CASSLGTSGTLTGELFF
>TRBV19|TRBJ1-5|-|-
TGTGCCAGTACCTTGGGGGCCAGCCATCAGCCCCAGCATTTT
CASTLGASHQPQHF
>TRBV28|TRBJ1-6|-|-
TGTGCCAGCAGTTTAGGGCAGGGTAGCTATAATTCACCCCTCCACTTT
CASSLGQGSYNSPLHF
>TRBV7-8|TRBJ1-1|few|-
TGTGCCAGCAGCCCCTGGCGGGGGGTCAGCGCGAACACTGAAGCTTTCTTT
CASSPWRGVSANTEAFF
>TRBV19|TRBJ1-1|-|-
TGTGCCAGTAGTGAGGGGATACAGGAGGATACTGAAGCTTTCTTT
CASSEGIQEDTEAFF
>TRBV11-3|TRBJ1-5|few|-
TGTGCCAGCAGCTTAGGGGACGTTCAGCCCCAGCATTTT
CASSLGDVQPQHF
>TRBV20-1|TRBJ2-5|few|-
TGCAGTGCCAGGGACTTGGGAGAGACCCAGTACTTC
CSARDLGETQYF
>TRBV24-1|TRBJ2-1|-|TRBD2
TGTGCCACCAGTGACCCCCGTCCCACTAGCGGGATGGGCAATGAGCAGTTCTTC
CATSDPRPTSGMGNEQFF
>TRBV24-1|TRBJ1-5|medium-sized|TRBD1
TGTGCCTCCCAGGGGGACGGGGGCAATCAGCCCCAGCATTTT
CASQGDGGNQPQHF
>TRBV2|TRBJ2-1|-|TRBD2
TGTGCCAGCACGCCGGGACTAGCGTCCAATGAGCAGTTCTTC
CASTPGLASNEQFF
>TRBV20-1|TRBJ2-5|-|-
TGCAGTGCTGGAGAGACCCAGTACTTC
CSAGETQYF
>TRBV28|TRBJ1-2|-|-
TGTGCCAGCCTAACAGGGCGGAGGAACTATGGCTACACCTTC
CASLTGRRNYGYTF
>TRBV2|TRBJ1-1|large|-
TGTGCCAGCAGTGAATGGGTAGAGAACACTGAAGCTTTCTTT
CASSEWVENTEAFF
>TRBV18|TRBJ1-5|-|-
TGTGCCAGCTCACAAGGGTCGGATCGCAATCAGCCCCAGCATTTT
CASSQGSDRNQPQHF
>TRBV7-9|TRBJ1-2|-|TRBD1
TGTGCCAGCAGCCCGGGGGACAGGGGTGACTATGGCTACACCTTC
CASSPGDRGDYGYTF
>TRBV24-1|TRBJ2-5|-|TRBD2
TGTGCCACCAGTGATCCGGGACTAGCGGGAGCTCAAGAGACCCAGTACTTC
CATSDPGLAGAQETQYF